The rows below give T cell receptor beta chains drawn from one sample of a study of T cells after posttransplantation cyclophosphamide. Only in-frame clones appear in the TCRdb table, and some are missing; sequencing was by immunoSEQ multiplex PCR. This sample has about 32,000 clones, with 90% to 95% found just once. Input material: naive CD4+ T cells sorted from blood. The receptors derive from a man younger than 45 in good health and a related stem cell transplant donor. Each CDR3 is given with its conserved first and last residue. A D gene is named only where the DNA matches it firmly. Clone size is stated in some rows and not others, as once, few, many or a class when expanded.

>TRBJ1-6|TRBV28|14|-|-
CASSPAQYNSPLHF
TGTGCCAGCAGCCCCGCACAATATAATTCCCCCCTCCACTTT
>TRBJ2-3|TRBV7-9|16|-|-
CASSLVVSVSTDTQYF
TGTGCCAGCAGCTTAGTGGTGTCGGTGAGCACAGATACGCAGTATTTT
>TRBJ2-2|TRBV7-9|14|-|-
CASSYTFPRGELFF
TGTGCCAGCAGTTACACGTTTCCCCGCGGGGAGCTGTTTTTT
>TRBJ1-1|TRBV6-5|12|-|-
CASTRGGTEAFF
TGTGCCAGCACTCGGGGGGGCACTGAAGCTTTCTTT
>TRBJ1-1|TRBV19|14|-|-
CASSMAGRITEAFF
TGTGCCAGTAGTATGGCAGGCAGAATCACTGAAGCTTTCTTT
>TRBJ2-3|TRBV2|15|-|-
CASRAARTSTDTQYF
TGTGCCAGCAGGGCCGCCAGGACTAGCACAGATACGCAGTATTTT
>TRBJ1-4|TRBV19|13|-|-
CASSIRVSEKLFF
TGTGCCAGTAGTATTCGGGTTAGTGAAAAACTGTTTTTT
>TRBJ2-5|TRBV5-4|16|-|TRBD2
CASSSPLAGAKETQYF
TGTGCCAGCAGCTCCCCACTAGCGGGGGCGAAAGAGACCCAGTACTTC
>TRBJ1-6|TRBV28|17|once|-
CASSGTLISSYNSPLHF
TGTGCCAGCAGTGGTACATTAATAAGCTCCTATAATTCACCCCTCCACTTT
>TRBJ2-1|TRBV9|14|-|-
CASSSDPPGGEQFF
TGTGCCAGCAGCTCTGACCCCCCCGGCGGTGAGCAGTTCTTC
>TRBJ2-3|TRBV5-1|17|-|TRBD1
CASSGGDRLQGTDTQYF
TGCGCCAGCAGCGGAGGGGACAGGCTGCAGGGCACAGATACGCAGTATTTT